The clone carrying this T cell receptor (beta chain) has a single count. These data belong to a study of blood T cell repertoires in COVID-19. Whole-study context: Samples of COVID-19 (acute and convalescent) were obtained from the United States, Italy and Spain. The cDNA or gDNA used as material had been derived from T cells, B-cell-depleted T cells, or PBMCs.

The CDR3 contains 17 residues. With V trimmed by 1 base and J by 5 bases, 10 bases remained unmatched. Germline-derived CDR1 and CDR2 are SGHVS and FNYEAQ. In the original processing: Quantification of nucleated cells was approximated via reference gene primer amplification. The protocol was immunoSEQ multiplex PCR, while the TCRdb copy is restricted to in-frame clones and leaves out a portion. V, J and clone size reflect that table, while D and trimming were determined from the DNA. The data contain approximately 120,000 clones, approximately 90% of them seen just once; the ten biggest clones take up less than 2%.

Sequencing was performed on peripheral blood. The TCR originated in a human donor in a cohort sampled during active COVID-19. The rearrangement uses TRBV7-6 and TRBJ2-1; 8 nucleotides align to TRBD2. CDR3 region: CASSLVRAGAKDNEQFF. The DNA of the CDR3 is TGTGCCAGCAGCTTAGTCCGAGCGGGAGCAAAGGACAATGAGCAGTTCTTC.